These 4 T cell receptor beta chains were sequenced from one sample in a study of CXCR3-negative and CXCR3-positive naive CD8 T cells. Whole-study findings and limits: Naive CXCR3-positive cells had TRB CDR3s more hydrophobic than those of CXCR3-negative naive cells.

The study made its TRB cDNA libraries by 5' RACE, adding UMI labels. Reanalyzing the 5' RACE reads, TCRdb keeps one entry per CDR3 protein, without DNA. The table for this sample gives around 160,000 distinct CDR3 sequences. Their cognate antigens are unknown. What was sequenced was naive CXCR3+ CD8+ T cells from blood. This sample's subset: CD45RO-CCR7+CD27+CD95- naive CD8+ T cells expressing CXCR3 (TNR3+). The source of these receptors is a human donor in good health. Some clones in this sample may be carry-over from other donors' samples.

The V and J genes are TRBV27 and TRBJ2-7; TCRdb names TRBD2, which stays unverified in the absence of DNA. CDR1 MNHEY and CDR2 SMNVEV come from the germline V gene (reference sequence). CDR3 length: 13 amino acids. The CDR3 spells CASSFGRVYEQYF.

This chain connects TRBV29-1 to TRBJ1-6; absent DNA, TCRdb's TRBD1 call cannot be checked. The germline CDR1 and CDR2 sequences are SQVTM and ANQGSEA. The CDR3 totals 14 residues. This CDR3 reads CSVKGQSDNSPLHF.

The rearrangement links TRBV29-1 to TRBJ2-7; TCRdb picks TRBD2, but there is no DNA to check that call. The CDR3 spans 14 residues. The germline CDR1 and CDR2 sequences are SQVTM and ANQGSEA. The chain's CDR3 is CSVWTSGRSYEQYF.

The chain carries TRBV29-1 and TRBJ2-4; TCRdb designates TRBD2, a call that cannot be tested without DNA. In germline, CDR1 is SQVTM, CDR2 ANQGSEA. The CDR3 is 16 residues long. The CDR3 sequence: CSVAGGASEAKNIQYF. Using reference TRBV29-1 and TRBJ2-4 for the parts outside the CDR3, the full variable domain is SAVISQKPSRDICQRGTSLTIQCQVDSQVTMMFWYRQQPGQSLTLIATANQGSEATYESGFVIDKFPISRPNLTFSTLTVSNMSPEDSSIYLCSVAGGASEAKNIQYFGAGTRLSVL.